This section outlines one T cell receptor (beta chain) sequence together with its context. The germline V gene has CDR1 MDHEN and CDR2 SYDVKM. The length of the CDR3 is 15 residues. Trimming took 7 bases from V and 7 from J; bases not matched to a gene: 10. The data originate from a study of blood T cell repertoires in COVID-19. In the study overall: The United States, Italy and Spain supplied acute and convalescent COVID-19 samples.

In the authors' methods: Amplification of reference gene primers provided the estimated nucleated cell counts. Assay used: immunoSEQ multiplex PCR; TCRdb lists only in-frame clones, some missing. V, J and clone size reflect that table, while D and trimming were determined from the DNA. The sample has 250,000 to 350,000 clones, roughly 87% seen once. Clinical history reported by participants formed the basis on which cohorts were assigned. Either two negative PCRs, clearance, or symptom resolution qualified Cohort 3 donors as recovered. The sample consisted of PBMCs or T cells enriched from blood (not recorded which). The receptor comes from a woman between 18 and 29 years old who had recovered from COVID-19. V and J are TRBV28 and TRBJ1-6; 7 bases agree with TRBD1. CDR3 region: CASTAAQGGNSPLHF. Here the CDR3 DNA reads TGTGCCAGCACCGCCGCCCAAGGGGGCAATTCACCCCTCCACTTT.